These T cell receptor beta chains were read from a single sample in a study of blood T cell repertoires in COVID-19. Using immunoSEQ multiplex PCR, the repertoire was profiled, and TCRdb retains in-frame clones only, with some absent. Of fewer than 100,000 clones in the sample, almost 85% were seen once. The sample consisted of peripheral blood. Source of these receptors: a man aged 50 to 60 with COVID-19, enrolled during active disease. CDR3s leave out the opening cysteine and the closing phenylalanine or tryptophan.

v_call	j_call	cdr3_aa
TRBV4-2	TRBJ1-4	ASSPRTGRLGEKLF
TRBV19	TRBJ2-1	ASSMTGQGANEQF
TRBV29-1	TRBJ2-7	SVVGPELAGLNYEQY
TRBV19	TRBJ2-5	ASSIGGSLRETQY
TRBV5-1	TRBJ1-4	ASSAQQGANEKLF
TRBV7-7	TRBJ2-2	ASSWDYNDRELF
TRBV5-4	TRBJ2-2	ASSLANTGFGGELF
TRBV10-3	TRBJ1-2	AIMGISYGYT
TRBV5-1	TRBJ1-2	ASSSEGRGQRGYT
TRBV30	TRBJ1-1	AWALRMNTEAF
TRBV30	TRBJ1-3	AWSPGLGGNTIY
TRBV18	TRBJ2-3	ASSRGNTQY
TRBV6-5	TRBJ2-7	ASSPGDRGLYEQY
TRBV13	TRBJ2-7	ASSLGAGSLYEQY
TRBV6-5	TRBJ1-5	ASSYLGDQPQH
TRBV28	TRBJ1-5	ASSLRQGGSNQPQH
TRBV6-5	TRBJ1-1	ASLPGGRGTEAF
TRBV6-5	TRBJ2-5	ASSDRGSVDETQY
TRBV19	TRBJ1-5	ASSPSTGFNQPQH
TRBV9	TRBJ1-3	ASSTSGAAGNTIY
TRBV2	TRBJ1-2	ASSQDRGDGYT
TRBV14	TRBJ2-5	ASSQDRVTQY
TRBV6-4	TRBJ2-1	ASSAETSGGDEQF
TRBV6-2/TRBV6-3	TRBJ2-3	ASSYSTGTSTDTQY
TRBV25-1	TRBJ2-7	ASSLSGAPRWEQY
TRBV7-8	TRBJ2-5	ASSLRDRGQETQY
TRBV3-1/TRBV3-2	TRBJ2-6	ASSANTGAGANVLT
TRBV28	TRBJ2-7	ASRLGTAYEQY
TRBV6-2/TRBV6-3	TRBJ1-2	ASTPAGLYGYT
TRBV25-1	TRBJ2-1	ASRRGNEQF
TRBV5-1	TRBJ2-1	ASRTSGYNEQF
TRBV5-4	TRBJ1-4	ASSLGGGINEKLF
TRBV29-1	TRBJ2-1	SVEATGASYNEQF
TRBV7-8	TRBJ2-2	ASSLGGGFELF
TRBV19	TRBJ1-2	ASSRDRGQRDGYT
TRBV5-1	TRBJ2-7	ASSPDAGVPDEQY
TRBV4-1	TRBJ1-5	ASSQESRRQGHQPQH
TRBV7-2	TRBJ2-5	ASSLSGTSRETQY
TRBV6-1	TRBJ2-3	ASSEFRSSDTQY
TRBV18	TRBJ2-5	ASSPPRGETQY
TRBV6-2/TRBV6-3	TRBJ2-3	ASSYVSREETDTQY
TRBV24-1	TRBJ2-3	ATSDSARDSTDTQY
TRBV30	TRBJ1-3	ARGVGGNTIY
TRBV27	TRBJ2-3	ASRRATSLDTQY
TRBV2	TRBJ1-6	ASSEALGAPDYNSPLH
TRBV29-1	TRBJ1-3	SVLTPGNTIY
TRBV4-1	TRBJ1-5	ASSQDWDRYSNQPQH
TRBV5-5	TRBJ2-7	ASSPRGQHSYEQY
TRBV7-2	TRBJ2-3	ASSPSGVGFDTQY
TRBV25-1	TRBJ1-6	ASSGTGVTRGGSPLH
TRBV24-1	TRBJ2-1	ATSEDIGGRNEQF
TRBV24-1	TRBJ2-1	ATIPSGRLLGSYNEQF
TRBV7-8	TRBJ2-1	ASSSGSVYNEQF